This TCR beta chain was profiled in a study of naive and memory T cell subsets. Study-level results: Possibly reflecting memory cells re-expressing CD45RA, a few larger clonotypes occurred in naive repertoires, especially CD8. Activation and differentiation may alter RNA-based TCR counts.

This CDR3 has 16 residues. V lost 3 bases to trimming and J lost 3 bases; unmatched junction nucleotides: 8. Per germline, CDR1 MDHEN and CDR2 SYDVKM. This clonotype came up a few times. Its antigen is not identified. Two oligonucleotides, mixed equimolar, formed the beta constant-region primer covering TRBC1 and TRBC2. Nested alpha and beta constant-region primers with the SP2 primer drove four PCR rounds on ligated cDNA. TCRdb processed the UMI-ligation and nested PCR reads anew with MiXCR; each CDR3 protein has one entry. In the table there are roughly 150,000 distinct CDR3 sequences, over 20% of which are singletons.

The chain employs TRBV28 and TRBJ2-1; the match to TRBD2 covers 7 bases. This receptor was identified in a human donor in good health. Sequences were obtained from naive CD4+ T cells from blood. CDR3: CASSLGDYGFYNEQFF. DNA for the CDR3: TGTGCCAGCAGTTTGGGGGACTATGGTTTCTACAATGAGCAGTTCTTC.